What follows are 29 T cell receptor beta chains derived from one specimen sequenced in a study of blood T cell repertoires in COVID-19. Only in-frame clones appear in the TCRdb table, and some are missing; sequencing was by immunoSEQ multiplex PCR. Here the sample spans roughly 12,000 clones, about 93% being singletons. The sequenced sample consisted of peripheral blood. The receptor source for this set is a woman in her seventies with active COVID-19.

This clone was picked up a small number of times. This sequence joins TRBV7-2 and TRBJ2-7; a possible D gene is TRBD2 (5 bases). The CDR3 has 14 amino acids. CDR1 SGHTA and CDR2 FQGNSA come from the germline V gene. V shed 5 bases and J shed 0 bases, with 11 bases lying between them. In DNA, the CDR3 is TGTGCCAGCAGCACTGGCGGGTCCTCCTACGAGCAGTACTTC. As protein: CASSTGGSSYEQYF.

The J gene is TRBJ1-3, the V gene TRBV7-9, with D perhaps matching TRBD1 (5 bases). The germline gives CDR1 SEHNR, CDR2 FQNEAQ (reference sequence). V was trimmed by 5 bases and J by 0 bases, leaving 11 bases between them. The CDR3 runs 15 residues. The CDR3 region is CASSSDRDSGNTIYF. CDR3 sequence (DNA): TGTGCCAGCAGCAGTGACAGAGACTCTGGAAACACCATATATTTT.

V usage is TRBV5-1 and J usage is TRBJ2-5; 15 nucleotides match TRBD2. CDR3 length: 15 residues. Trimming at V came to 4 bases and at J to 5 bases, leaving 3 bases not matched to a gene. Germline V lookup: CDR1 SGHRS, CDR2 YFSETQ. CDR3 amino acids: CASSIGLAGGETQYF. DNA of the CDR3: TGCGCCAGCAGCATCGGACTAGCGGGAGGGGAGACCCAGTACTTC.

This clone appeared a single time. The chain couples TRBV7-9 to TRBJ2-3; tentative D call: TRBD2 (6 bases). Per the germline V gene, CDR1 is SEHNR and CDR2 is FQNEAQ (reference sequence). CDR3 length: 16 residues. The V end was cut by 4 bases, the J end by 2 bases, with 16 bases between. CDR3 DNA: TGTGCCAGCAGCTCCGCCGGGACTCACCCCACAGATACGCAGTATTTT. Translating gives CASSSAGTHPTDTQYF.

CDR3 in DNA: TGTGCCAGCAGTCCTCAACTAGTCCCCTACGAGCAGTACTTC. This translates into CASSPQLVPYEQYF. The chain uses TRBV27 and TRBJ2-7, with D possibly matching TRBD2 (5 bases). The CDR3 totals 14 residues. Germline values: CDR1 MNHEY, CDR2 SMNVEV (reference sequence). V dropped 5 bases and J dropped 2 bases, with 13 bases sitting between them.

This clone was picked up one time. CDR3 protein: CASNLSGKETQYF. In DNA form, the CDR3 reads TGTGCCAGCAACCTTAGCGGGAAAGAGACCCAGTACTTC. This chain links TRBV7-2 with TRBJ2-5, with TRBD2 matching over 8 bases. There are 13 residues in the CDR3. Germline CDR1 SGHTA, CDR2 FQGNSA. V trimming: 7 bases; J trimming: 3 bases; junction bases outside the gene matches: 4.

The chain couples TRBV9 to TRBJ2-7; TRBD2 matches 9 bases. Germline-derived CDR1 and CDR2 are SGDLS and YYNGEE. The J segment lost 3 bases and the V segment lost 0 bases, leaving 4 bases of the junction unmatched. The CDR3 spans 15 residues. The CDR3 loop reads CASSVDFSGGYEQYF. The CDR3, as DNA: TGTGCCAGCAGCGTAGATTTTAGCGGGGGCTACGAGCAGTACTTC.

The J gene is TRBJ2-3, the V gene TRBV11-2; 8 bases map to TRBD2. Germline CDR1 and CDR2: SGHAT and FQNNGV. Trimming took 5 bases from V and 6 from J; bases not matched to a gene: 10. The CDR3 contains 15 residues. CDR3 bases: TGTGCCAGCAGCCCGCAGTCTAGCGGGTATGATACGCAGTATTTT. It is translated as CASSPQSSGYDTQYF.

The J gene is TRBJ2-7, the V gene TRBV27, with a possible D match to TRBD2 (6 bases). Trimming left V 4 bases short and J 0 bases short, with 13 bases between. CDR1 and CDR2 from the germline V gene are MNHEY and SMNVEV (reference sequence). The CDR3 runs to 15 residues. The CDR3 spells CASSWTIDDSYEQYF. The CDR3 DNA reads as TGTGCCAGCAGTTGGACTATCGACGACTCCTACGAGCAGTACTTC.

CDR3 in amino acids: CASSLAPSGEYEQYF. The CDR3 nucleotides are TGTGCCAGCAGCTTAGCTCCTAGCGGGGAATACGAGCAGTACTTC. This sequence joins TRBV11-2 and TRBJ2-7; 9 bases match TRBD2. The CDR3 is 15 amino acids. Per germline, CDR1 SGHAT and CDR2 FQNNGV. V lost 1 base and J lost 4; bases outside the gene matches: 5.

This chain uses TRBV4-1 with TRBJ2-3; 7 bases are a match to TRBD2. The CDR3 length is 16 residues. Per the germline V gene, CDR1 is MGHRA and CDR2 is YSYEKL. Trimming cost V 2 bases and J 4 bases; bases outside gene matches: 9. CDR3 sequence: CASSQSQAGWADTQYF. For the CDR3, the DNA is TGCGCCAGCAGCCAATCCCAAGCGGGATGGGCAGATACGCAGTATTTT.

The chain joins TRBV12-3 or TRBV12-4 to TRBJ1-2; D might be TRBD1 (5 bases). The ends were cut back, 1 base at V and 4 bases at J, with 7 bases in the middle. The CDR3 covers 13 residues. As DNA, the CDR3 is TGTGCCAGCAGTTTAGGGGGCGGCTATGGCTACACCTTC. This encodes CASSLGGGYGYTF.

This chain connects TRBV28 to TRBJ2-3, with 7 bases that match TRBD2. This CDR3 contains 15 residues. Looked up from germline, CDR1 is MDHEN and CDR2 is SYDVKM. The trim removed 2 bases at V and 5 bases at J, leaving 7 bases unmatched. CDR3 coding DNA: TGTGCCAGCAGTTTAATTGCGGGAGTTCGAGATACGCAGTATTTT. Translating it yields CASSLIAGVRDTQYF.

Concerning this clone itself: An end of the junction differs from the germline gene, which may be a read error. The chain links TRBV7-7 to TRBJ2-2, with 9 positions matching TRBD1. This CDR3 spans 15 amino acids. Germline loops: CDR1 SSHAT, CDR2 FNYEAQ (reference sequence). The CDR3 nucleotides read TGTGCTAGCAGCGGACCGGGACAGGGTAACGGGGAGCTGTTTTTT. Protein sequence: CASSGPGQGNGELFF. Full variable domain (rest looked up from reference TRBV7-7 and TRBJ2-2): GAGVSQSPRYKVTKRGQDVTLRCDPISSHATLYWYQQALGQGPEFLTYFNYEAQPDKSGLPSDRFSAERPEGSISTLTIQRTEQRDSAMYRCASSGPGQGNGELFFGEGSRLTVL.

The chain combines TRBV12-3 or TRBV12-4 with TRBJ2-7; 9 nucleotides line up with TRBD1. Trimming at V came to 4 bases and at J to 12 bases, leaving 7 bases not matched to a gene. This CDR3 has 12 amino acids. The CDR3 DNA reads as TGTGCCAGCAGTTACTCCGGGACAGGGCTGTACTTC. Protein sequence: CASSYSGTGLYF.

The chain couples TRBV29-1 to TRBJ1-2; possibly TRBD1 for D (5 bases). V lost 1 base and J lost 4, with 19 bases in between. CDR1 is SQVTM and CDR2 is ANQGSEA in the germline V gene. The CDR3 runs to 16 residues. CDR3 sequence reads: CSVEVAGFRERYGYTF. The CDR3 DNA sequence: TGCAGCGTTGAAGTGGCAGGGTTTCGGGAGCGCTATGGCTACACCTTC.

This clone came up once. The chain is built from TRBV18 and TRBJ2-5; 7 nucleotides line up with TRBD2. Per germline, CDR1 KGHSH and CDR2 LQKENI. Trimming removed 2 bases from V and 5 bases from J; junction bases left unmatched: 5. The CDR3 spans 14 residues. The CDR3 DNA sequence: TGTGCCAGCTCACCATCGGACGGGGGGGAGACCCAGTACTTC. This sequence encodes CASSPSDGGETQYF.

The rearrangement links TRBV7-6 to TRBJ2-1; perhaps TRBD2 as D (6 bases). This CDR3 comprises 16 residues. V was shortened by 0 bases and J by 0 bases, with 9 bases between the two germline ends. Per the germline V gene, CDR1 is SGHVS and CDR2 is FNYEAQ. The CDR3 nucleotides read TGTGCCAGCAGCTTAGCGGGAGGCGTCTCCTACAATGAGCAGTTCTTC. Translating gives CASSLAGGVSYNEQFF.

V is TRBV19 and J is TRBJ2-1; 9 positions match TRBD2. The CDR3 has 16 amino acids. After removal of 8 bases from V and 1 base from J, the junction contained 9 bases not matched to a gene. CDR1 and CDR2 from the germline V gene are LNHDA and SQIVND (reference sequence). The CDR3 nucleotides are TGTGCCAGTTCGCGGCGGGAGGGCCGGTCCTACAATGAGCAGTTCTTC. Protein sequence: CASSRREGRSYNEQFF.

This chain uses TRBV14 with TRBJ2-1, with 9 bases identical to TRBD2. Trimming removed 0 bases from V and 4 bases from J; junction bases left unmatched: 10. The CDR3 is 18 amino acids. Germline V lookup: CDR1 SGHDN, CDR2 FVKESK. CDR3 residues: CASSQDLFAGGVYNEQFF. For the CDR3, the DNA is TGTGCCAGCAGCCAAGATCTTTTTGCGGGAGGGGTTTACAATGAGCAGTTCTTC.

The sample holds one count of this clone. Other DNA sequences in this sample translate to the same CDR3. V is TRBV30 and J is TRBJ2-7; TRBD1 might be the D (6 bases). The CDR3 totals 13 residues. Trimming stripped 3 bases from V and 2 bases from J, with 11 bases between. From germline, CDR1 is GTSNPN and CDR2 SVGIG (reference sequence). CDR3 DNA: TGTGCCTGGAGCCTCCAGGGGCCCTACGAGCAGTACTTC. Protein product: CAWSLQGPYEQYF.

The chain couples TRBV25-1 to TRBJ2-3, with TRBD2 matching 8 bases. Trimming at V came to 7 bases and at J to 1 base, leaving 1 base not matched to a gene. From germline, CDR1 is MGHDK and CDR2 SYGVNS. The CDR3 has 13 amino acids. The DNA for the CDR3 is TGTGCCAGCAAAGCGGGGGGCACAGATACGCAGTATTTT. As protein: CASKAGGTDTQYF.

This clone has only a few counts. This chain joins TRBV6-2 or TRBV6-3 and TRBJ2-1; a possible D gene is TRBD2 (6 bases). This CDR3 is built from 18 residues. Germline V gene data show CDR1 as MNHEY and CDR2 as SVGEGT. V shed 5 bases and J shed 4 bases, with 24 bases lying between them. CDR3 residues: CASSLLPGGASEYNEQFF. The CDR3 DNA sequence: TGTGCCAGCAGTCTCCTCCCCGGAGGGGCTAGCGAATACAATGAGCAGTTCTTC.

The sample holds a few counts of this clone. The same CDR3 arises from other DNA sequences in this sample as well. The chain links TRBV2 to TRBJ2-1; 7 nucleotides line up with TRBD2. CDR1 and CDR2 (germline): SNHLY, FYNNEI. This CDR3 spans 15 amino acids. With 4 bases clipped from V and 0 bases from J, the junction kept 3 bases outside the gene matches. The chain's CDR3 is CASSGTSSSYNEQFF. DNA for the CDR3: TGTGCCAGCAGTGGGACTAGTAGCTCCTACAATGAGCAGTTCTTC. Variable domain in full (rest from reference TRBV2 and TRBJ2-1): EPEVTQTPSHQVTQMGQEVILRCVPISNHLYFYWYRQILGQKVEFLVSFYNNEISEKSEIFDDQFSVERPDGSNFTLKIRSTKLEDSAMYFCASSGTSSSYNEQFFGPGTRLTVL.

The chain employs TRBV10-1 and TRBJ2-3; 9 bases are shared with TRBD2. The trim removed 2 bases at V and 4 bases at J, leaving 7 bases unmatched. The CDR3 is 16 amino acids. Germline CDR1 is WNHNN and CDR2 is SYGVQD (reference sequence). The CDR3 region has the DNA TGCGCCAGCAGTGAGCCGGATAGCGGGAGATCAGATACGCAGTATTTT. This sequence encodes CASSEPDSGRSDTQYF.

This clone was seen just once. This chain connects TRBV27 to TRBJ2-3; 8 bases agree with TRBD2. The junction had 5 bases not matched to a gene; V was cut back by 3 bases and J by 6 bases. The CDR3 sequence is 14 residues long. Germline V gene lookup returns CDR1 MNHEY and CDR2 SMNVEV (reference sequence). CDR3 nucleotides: TGTGCCAGCAGTTTGAGGTCGGGAGGGGATACGCAGTATTTT. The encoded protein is CASSLRSGGDTQYF.

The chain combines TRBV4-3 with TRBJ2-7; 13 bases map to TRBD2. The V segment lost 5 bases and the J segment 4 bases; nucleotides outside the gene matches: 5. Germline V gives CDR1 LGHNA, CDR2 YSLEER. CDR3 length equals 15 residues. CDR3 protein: CASSFGLAGAYEQYF. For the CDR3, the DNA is TGCGCCAGCAGCTTCGGACTAGCGGGGGCATACGAGCAGTACTTC.

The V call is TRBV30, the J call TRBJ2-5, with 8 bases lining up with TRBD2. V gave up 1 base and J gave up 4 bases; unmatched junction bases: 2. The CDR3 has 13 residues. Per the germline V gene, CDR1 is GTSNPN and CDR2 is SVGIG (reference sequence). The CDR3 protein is CAWSASGRETQYF. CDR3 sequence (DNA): TGTGCCTGGAGTGCTAGCGGGCGAGAGACCCAGTACTTC.

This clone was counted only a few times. The CDR3 loop reads CASSPWGGSTYEQYF. CDR3 in DNA: TGTGCCAGCAGCCCCTGGGGCGGGAGTACCTACGAGCAGTACTTC. The V call is TRBV6-2 or TRBV6-3, the J call TRBJ2-7, with 7 bases identical to TRBD2. CDR1 MNHEY and CDR2 SVGEGT come from the germline V gene. The CDR3 is 15 amino acids. With V trimmed by 6 bases and J by 2 bases, 10 bases remained unmatched.